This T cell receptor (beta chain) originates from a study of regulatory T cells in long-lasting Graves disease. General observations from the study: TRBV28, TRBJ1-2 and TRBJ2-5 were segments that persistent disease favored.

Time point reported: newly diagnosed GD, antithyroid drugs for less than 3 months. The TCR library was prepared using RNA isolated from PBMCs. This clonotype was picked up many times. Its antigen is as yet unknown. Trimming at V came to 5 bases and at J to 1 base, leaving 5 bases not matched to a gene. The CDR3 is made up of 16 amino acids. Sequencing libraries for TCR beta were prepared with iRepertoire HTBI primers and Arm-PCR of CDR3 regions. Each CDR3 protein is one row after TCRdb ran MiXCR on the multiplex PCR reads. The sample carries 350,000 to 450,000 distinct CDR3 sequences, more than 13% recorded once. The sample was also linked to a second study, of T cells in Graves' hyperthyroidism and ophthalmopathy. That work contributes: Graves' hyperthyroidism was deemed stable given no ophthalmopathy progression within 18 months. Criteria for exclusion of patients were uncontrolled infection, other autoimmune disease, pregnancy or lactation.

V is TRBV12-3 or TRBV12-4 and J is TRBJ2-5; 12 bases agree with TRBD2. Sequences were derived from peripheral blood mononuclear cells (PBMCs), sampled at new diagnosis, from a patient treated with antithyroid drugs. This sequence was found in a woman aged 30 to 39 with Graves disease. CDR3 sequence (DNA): TGTGCCAGCAGTACAGGACTAGCGGGGACCCAAGAGACCCAGTACTTC. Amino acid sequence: CASSTGLAGTQETQYF.